One sample yielded the 25 T cell receptor delta chains listed below, sequenced in a study of γδ T cells in repeated Plasmodium falciparum infection. TCRdb applied CATT to the multiplex PCR reads for clone calling. The sample lists tens of thousands of delta-chain clones; 1.7% were seen once. Gammadelta T cells were flow-sorted from PBMC into Vgamma9/Vdelta2+ and Vdelta2-negative populations for bulk analysis. The sequenced sample consisted of gamma-delta T cells from blood. Source of these receptors: a pool of human donors (malaria-infected and uninfected, not separated).

The sample holds many counts of this clone. Translating this DNA gives a protein that differs at residue 8 from the TCRdb one, which belongs to a much larger clone; a read error is likely, and the protein shown is this translation. The gene calls are TRDV2 and TRDJ1; D unresolved. The CDR3 consists of 15 residues. The ends were cut back, 5 bases at V and 7 bases at J, with 22 bases in the middle. Germline-derived CDR1 and CDR2 are GEAIGNYY and EKD. The CDR3 sequence: CACVRTEPYGLKLIF. The CDR3 nucleotides are TGTGCCTGTGTTCGCACAGAGCCGTACGGGCTTAAACTCATCTTT.

As to this clone: The protein that TCRdb holds for this DNA derives from a much larger clone and differs from the translated DNA at residue 22, which likely indicates a read error; the protein shown here is translated from the DNA. The chain couples TRDV1 to TRDJ1; 9 bases align to TRDD3. Germline CDR1 TSWWSYY, CDR2 QGS. Trimming took 3 bases from V and 10 from J; bases not matched to a gene: 42. This CDR3 comprises 25 residues. CDR3 loop: CALGEALFLRWVPGGSRLRGYRLIF. For the CDR3, the DNA is TGTGCTCTTGGGGAGGCCCTATTCCTACGTTGGGTGCCTGGGGGATCCCGCCTACGGGGCTATAGACTCATCTTT.

This clone was seen more than once but under ten times. TCRdb's protein for this DNA is that of a much larger clone and differs from the translation at residue 5, likely a read error; the protein shown is the DNA translation. The chain links TRDV1 to TRDJ1; possibly TRDD3 for D (7 bases). This CDR3 comprises 21 residues. The V end lost 4 bases, the J end lost 0 bases, and 30 bases lay between the germline ends. Germline V CDR1 and CDR2: TSWWSYY, QGS. The CDR3 DNA is TGTGCTCTTGGGGCCAGCACCTGTCCTCCTACTGGGGTAGGGTACACCGATAAACTCATCTTT. Protein sequence: CALGASTCPPTGVGYTDKLIF.

In its sample, this clone was seen a few times. The protein given by TCRdb reflects a much larger clone and differs at residue 19 from this DNA's translation, likely from a read error; the protein shown is the DNA's translation. This chain uses TRDV1 with TRDJ1; the match to TRDD3 covers 7 bases. The J gene is absent in TCRdb and was assigned here via DNA matching to germline. CDR3 length: 22 amino acids. In germline, CDR1 is TSWWSYY, CDR2 QGS. The CDR3 protein is CALFLRSLTGARILVHTDELIF. CDR3 DNA: TGTGCTCTCTTTCTACGCTCCCTTACTGGGGCCCGAATCCTCGTTCACACCGATGAACTCATCTTT.

As to this clone: TCRdb's listed protein matches a much larger clone and diverges from this DNA's translation at residue 13, likely through a read error; the protein shown comes from the DNA. CDR3 protein: CAFRVPPRTFGRHNPQFTHTDKLIF. For the CDR3, the DNA is TGTGCCTTTAGGGTGCCTCCTAGGACGTTTGGGCGACATAACCCACAATTTACCCACACCGATAAACTCATCTTT. V and J are TRDV3 and TRDJ1, with a tentative D call TRDD2 (5 bases). The CDR3 consists of 25 residues. V shed 0 bases and J shed 0 bases, with 44 bases lying between them. Per germline, CDR1 TVYSNPD and CDR2 GDNSRS (reference sequence). Full variable domain (rest looked up from reference TRDV3 and TRDJ1): CDKVTQSSPDQTVASGSEVVLLCTYDTVYSNPDLFWYRIRPDYSFQFVFYGDNSRSEGADFTQGRFSVKHILTQKAFHLVISPVRTEDSATYYCAFRVPPRTFGRHNPQFTHTDKLIFGKGTRVTVEP.

In its sample, this clone was seen a few times. The protein TCRdb lists belongs to a much larger clone and differs from this DNA's translation at residue 11, which points to a read error; the protein shown is made from the DNA. The chain recombines TRDV2 with TRDJ1, with 7 bases identical to TRDD3. The J gene, left out of TCRdb, was set here by checking the DNA against germline. The CDR3 loop spans 19 amino acids. The germline CDR1 and CDR2 sequences are GEAIGNYY and EKD. V trimming: 0 bases; J trimming: 5 bases; junction bases outside the gene matches: 20. CDR3: CACDTAGVLGNTVRDKLIF. CDR3 sequence (DNA): TGTGCCTGTGACACCGCGGGTGTACTGGGGAATACAGTAAGAGATAAACTCATCTTT.

In regard to this clone: TCRdb's listed protein matches a much larger clone and diverges from this DNA's translation at residue 11, likely through a read error; the protein shown comes from the DNA. The chain joins TRDV1 to TRDJ1; 10 bases fit TRDD3. The J gene was not available in TCRdb and was assigned here by matching the DNA to germline segments. This CDR3 spans 21 amino acids. Trimming took 1 base from V and 0 from J; bases not matched to a gene: 17. CDR1 and CDR2 (germline): TSWWSYY, QGS. The CDR3 spells CALGEQTHSSSGGYYTDKLIF. Written as DNA, the CDR3 is TGTGCTCTTGGGGAACAGACCCATTCCTCTAGTGGGGGATACTACACCGATAAACTCATCTTT.

This clone was seen many times. The mismatch at residue 19 between this DNA's translation and the TCRdb protein of a much larger clone likely reflects a read error; the protein shown is translated from the DNA. The chain's CDR3 is CAFGGSSPLGDTGSACLRMATYTDKLIF. CDR3 nucleotides: TGTGCCTTTGGTGGTTCCTCCCCGCTGGGGGATACGGGGAGCGCATGTTTACGGATGGCTACGTACACCGATAAACTCATCTTT. This sequence joins TRDV3 and TRDJ1, with 12 bases matching TRDD3. Trimming cost V 2 bases and J 0 bases; bases outside gene matches: 43. The CDR3 contains 28 residues. The germline CDR1 and CDR2 sequences are TVYSNPD and GDNSRS (reference sequence).

This clone was seen at least ten times. This sequence is one base from a far larger clone and is likely a read error. The genes are TRDV2 and TRDJ1, with D possibly being TRDD3 (5 bases). Between the trimmed V and J ends, which lost 0 bases and 0 bases, there was a span of 19 bases. CDR3 size: 18 residues. Germline CDR1 reads GEAIGNYY; CDR2 reads EKD. The CDR3 DNA reads as TGTGCCTGTGACACCGTCCGGGGGGCCCAATTGTACACCGATAAACTCATCTTT. Protein sequence: CACDTVRGAQLYTDKLIF.

As for this clone: The protein recorded in TCRdb matches a much larger clone and deviates from this DNA's translation at residue 14, suggesting a read error; the protein here is obtained by translating the DNA. The CDR3 loop reads CALGELNAAFLLGTLGYTDKLIF. The CDR3, as DNA: TGTGCTCTTGGGGAACTTAACGCCGCTTTTTTACTGGGGACCCTTGGGTACACCGATAAACTCATCTTT. This chain connects TRDV1 to TRDJ1; 7 bases map to TRDD3. TCRdb is silent on the J gene; assignment here came from matching the DNA to germline. This CDR3 spans 23 amino acids. Losses at the gene ends were 0 bases for V and 0 bases for J; bases not matched to a gene: 25. CDR1 TSWWSYY and CDR2 QGS come from the germline V gene.

This clone was detected many times. TCRdb assigns this DNA the protein of a much larger clone, which departs from its translation at residue 9; this likely reflects a read error, and the protein shown comes from translating the DNA. The rearrangement uses TRDV1 and TRDJ1; 10 bases map to TRDD3. Germline loops: CDR1 TSWWSYY, CDR2 QGS. Trimming took 0 bases from V and 3 from J; bases not matched to a gene: 13. This CDR3 is built from 19 residues. The DNA of the CDR3 is TGTGCTCTTGGGGAACTAACCGTTCTTGGGGGATACTTTCCCGATAAACTCATCTTT. Its protein product is CALGELTVLGGYFPDKLIF.

This clone was detected a few times. TCRdb assigns this DNA the protein of a much larger clone, which departs from its translation at residue 4; this likely reflects a read error, and the protein shown comes from translating the DNA. The chain combines TRDV2 with TRDJ1; D is undetermined. Trimming left V 5 bases short and J 0 bases short, with 18 bases between. Germline V lookup: CDR1 GEAIGNYY, CDR2 EKD. The CDR3 consists of 16 residues. The CDR3 DNA is TGTGCCTGTGGCCCGACGAAGGGGTTGTACACCGATAAACTCATCTTT. It specifies CACGPTKGLYTDKLIF.

In the case of this clone: The TCRdb protein comes from a much larger clone and disagrees with this DNA's translation at residue 10, likely due to a read error; the protein given here is derived from the DNA. This rearrangement joins TRDV3 to TRDJ1, with 9 bases that match TRDD2. The CDR3 length is 19 residues. CDR1 is TVYSNPD and CDR2 is GDNSRS in the germline V gene (reference sequence). The V gene end was trimmed by 5 bases and the J gene end by 0 bases; junction bases not matched to a gene: 22. This CDR3 reads CARTFLRTGALGYTDKLIF. DNA of the CDR3: TGTGCCCGTACCTTCCTACGTACTGGGGCGTTAGGGTACACCGATAAACTCATCTTT. Full variable domain (rest looked up from reference TRDV3 and TRDJ1): CDKVTQSSPDQTVASGSEVVLLCTYDTVYSNPDLFWYRIRPDYSFQFVFYGDNSRSEGADFTQGRFSVKHILTQKAFHLVISPVRTEDSATYYCARTFLRTGALGYTDKLIFGKGTRVTVEP.

In this sample, this clone turned up a few times. The TCRdb record carries a much larger clone's protein, which differs from this DNA's translation at residue 15; a read error is the likely cause, and the protein listed here is the DNA translation. The chain links TRDV1 to TRDJ1; D is uncertain. Because TCRdb records no J gene, it was assigned here through a match of the DNA to germline. Germline V gives CDR1 TSWWSYY, CDR2 QGS. The CDR3 has 21 amino acids. The ends were cut back, 1 base at V and 1 base at J, with 28 bases in the middle. This CDR3 reads CALGEPPLHVRGTLCTDKLIF. As DNA, the CDR3 is TGTGCTCTTGGGGAACCCCCTTTACACGTACGGGGTACATTATGCACCGATAAACTCATCTTT.

By share, this clone counts as medium-sized. The sample contains more than one DNA sequence encoding this CDR3. The chain uses TRDV1 and TRDJ1; the match to TRDD3 covers 12 bases. With 2 bases clipped from V and 7 bases from J, the junction kept 14 bases outside the gene matches. The CDR3 covers 18 residues. The germline gives CDR1 TSWWSYY, CDR2 QGS. The CDR3 DNA follows: TGTGCTCTTGGGGAAATGCAGGAACTACTGGGGGATACCCTTAAACTCATCTTT. This gives the protein CALGEMQELLGDTLKLIF.

Details on this clone: This DNA's translation differs at residue 12 from TCRdb's protein, which comes from a much larger clone; a read error is likely, and the protein shown is translated from the DNA. This CDR3 reads CACSPNLPTRIEGYTDKLIF. CDR3 nucleotides: TGTGCCTGTTCGCCAAACCTTCCTACAAGGATTGAGGGATACACCGATAAACTCATCTTT. The J gene is TRDJ1, the V gene TRDV2; 9 bases are a match to TRDD2. The J gene comes from matching the DNA to germline here; TCRdb lacks it. The CDR3 consists of 20 residues. Losses at the gene ends were 6 bases for V and 0 bases for J; bases not matched to a gene: 22. The V gene's germline CDR1 is GEAIGNYY and CDR2 EKD.

This clone was found many times. The protein in TCRdb stems from a much larger clone and differs at residue 18 from this DNA's translation, likely a read error; here the protein is translated from the DNA. The J gene is TRDJ1, the V gene TRDV1; 13 nucleotides line up with TRDD3. This CDR3 contains 20 residues. CDR1 TSWWSYY and CDR2 QGS come from the germline V gene. CDR3 amino acids: CALGDLISYWGIRHTDKPIF. CDR3 bases: TGTGCTCTTGGGGATCTCATTTCGTACTGGGGGATACGGCACACCGATAAACCCATCTTT.

This clone has at least ten counts. For this DNA, TCRdb reports the protein of a much larger clone, which diverges at residue 8, most likely from a read error; the protein presented here is translated directly from the DNA. At the DNA level, this CDR3 is encoded by other sequences in the same sample as well. The chain is built from TRDV1 and TRDJ1; D gene unclear. Trimming removed 4 bases from V and 4 bases from J, with 10 bases in between. This CDR3 has 13 amino acids. In germline, CDR1 is TSWWSYY, CDR2 QGS. The CDR3 here is CALGALTIDKLIF. The DNA of the CDR3 is TGTGCTCTTGGGGCCCTAACCATCGATAAACTCATCTTT.

The chain uses TRDV1 and TRDJ1, with D unclear. TCRdb carries no J gene annotation; the J gene was assigned here by matching the DNA with germline. Germline-derived CDR1 and CDR2 are TSWWSYY and QGS. With 0 bases removed from V and 8 bases from J, the gap between germline ends came to 10 bases. This CDR3 spans 13 amino acids. CDR3 protein: CALGELPELKLIF. For the CDR3, the DNA is TGTGCTCTTGGGGAACTACCTGAGTTGAAACTCATCTTT.

This clone was seen a few times. TCRdb's listed protein matches a much larger clone and diverges from this DNA's translation at residue 19, likely through a read error; the protein shown comes from the DNA. CDR3 DNA sequence: TGTGCTCTTGGGGAAAGGGGATCTACCTTTGAGTTGTGGTGGGGGTTTGTCGATGAACTCATCTTT. Amino acid sequence: CALGERGSTFELWWGFVDELIF. The chain employs TRDV1 and TRDJ1; D perhaps matches TRDD3 (6 bases). The CDR3 contains 22 residues. CDR1 and CDR2 from the germline V gene are TSWWSYY and QGS.

Remarks on this clone: The protein recorded in TCRdb matches a much larger clone and deviates from this DNA's translation at residue 8, suggesting a read error; the protein here is obtained by translating the DNA. J is TRDJ1 and V is TRDV1; D possibly uses TRDD2 or TRDD3 (5 bases each). TCRdb supplies no J gene; here it was assigned by aligning the nucleotide sequence to germline. Germline CDR1 reads TSWWSYY; CDR2 reads QGS. The CDR3 runs to 19 residues. The ends were cut back, 3 bases at V and 2 bases at J, with 25 bases in the middle. CDR3 coding DNA: TGTGCTCTTGGGGAGCATTCCTTTTTTTGGGATTGGCGAACCGATAAACTCATCTTT. Translating gives CALGEHSFFWDWRTDKLIF.

There are many counts of this clone. A far larger clone is a single base away, which makes a read error likely. This same CDR3 is encoded by further DNA sequences in the sample. The chain employs TRDV1 and TRDJ1; maybe TRDD3 (6 bases). The CDR3 runs 16 residues. The germline CDR1 and CDR2 sequences are TSWWSYY and QGS. The CDR3 bases are TGTGCTCTTGGGGCTAACCGGGGGGGAAACACCGATAAACTCATCTTC. Its translation: CALGANRGGNTDKLIF.

Only a few counts were recorded for this clone. The protein recorded in TCRdb matches a much larger clone and deviates from this DNA's translation at residue 11, suggesting a read error; the protein here is obtained by translating the DNA. V is TRDV1 and J is TRDJ1; no definite D call. TCRdb is silent on the J gene; assignment here came from matching the DNA to germline. Trimming cost V 8 bases and J 5 bases, with 33 bases left between them. The CDR3 length is 19 residues. Germline values: CDR1 TSWWSYY, CDR2 QGS. CDR3 protein: CALKFYRTVLRARTDKLIF. The CDR3 DNA reads as TGTGCTCTTAAATTCTACCGAACGGTACTGAGGGCCCGCACGGATAAACTCATCTTT.

This clone was counted many times. Other DNA sequences in the sample encode the same CDR3. V gene TRDV1 combines with J gene TRDJ1, with D perhaps TRDD3 (6 bases). The CDR3 sequence is 19 residues long. V was pared by 1 base and J by 3 bases, with 24 bases between. Germline CDR1 and CDR2: TSWWSYY and QGS. Written as DNA, the CDR3 is TGTGCTCTTGGGGAACCCTACCCGTACTGGGTATATAGGGCCGATAAACTCATCTTT. Amino acid sequence: CALGEPYPYWVYRADKLIF.

This clone occurred a few times. TCRdb lists the protein of a much larger clone for this DNA, which differs at residue 3, so this is likely a read error; the protein given here is translated from the DNA itself. The V and J genes are TRDV2 and TRDJ1; 8 bases map to TRDD3. Here the J gene was assigned by germline matching of the DNA, as TCRdb has none. The CDR3 is 20 amino acids. Germline CDR1 and CDR2: GEAIGNYY and EKD. The CDR3 region has the DNA TGTGCCCGTGACTCTACTGGGGGCCCGGGATGGGAGGGACACACCGATAAACTCATCTTT. Its translation: CARDSTGGPGWEGHTDKLIF.